One and the same sample provided the 17 T cell receptor beta chains below, sequenced in a study of blood T cell repertoires in COVID-19. The assay was immunoSEQ multiplex PCR, and TCRdb's table has in-frame clones only and misses some. The repertoire includes 100,000 to 150,000 clones, roughly 79% of them detected once, and 2% to 2.5% sits in the top ten. The source material was peripheral blood. The receptors stem from an older man with acute or convalescent COVID-19.

This clone occurred once. The V and J genes are TRBV5-1 and TRBJ1-1; D perhaps matches TRBD1 (5 bases). Trimming took 2 bases from V and 4 from J, leaving 12 bases between them. Germline V CDR1 and CDR2: SGHRS, YFSETQ. There are 14 residues in the CDR3. CDR3: CASSFQGAGTEAFF. CDR3 bases: TGCGCCAGCAGCTTCCAGGGTGCAGGCACTGAAGCTTTCTTT.

This clone has just a few counts. CDR3 loop: CASSYRGPGGTEAFF. The CDR3 coding sequence is TGTGCCAGCAGCTATAGGGGACCGGGGGGAACTGAAGCTTTCTTT. V is TRBV11-1 and J is TRBJ1-1; possibly TRBD1 for D (5 bases). CDR3 size: 15 residues. Germline V gene lookup returns CDR1 SGHAT and CDR2 FQDESV (reference sequence). V gave up 4 bases and J gave up 5 bases, with 17 bases separating them.

Only one count was recorded for this clone. The chain links TRBV3-1 (or the pseudogene TRBV3-2) to TRBJ1-2; tentative D call: TRBD1 (6 bases). V gave up 5 bases and J gave up 8 bases, with 18 bases separating them. CDR3 length: 14 residues. Looked up from germline, CDR1 is LGHDT and CDR2 is YNNKEL (reference sequence). The DNA of the CDR3 is TGTGCCAGCAGCTCCCGACCCGGGGGGGGCGGCTACACCTTC. This translates into CASSSRPGGGGYTF.

In nucleotides, the CDR3 is TGTGCCAGAAGCTTGTACCCAGATTATAGCAATCAGCCCCAGCATTTT. It specifies CARSLYPDYSNQPQHF. The genes are TRBV5-3 and TRBJ1-5; D is unclear. TRBV5-3 belongs to the ORF category, with a function that is uncertain. The germline V and J ends were trimmed by 1 base and 0 bases, with 11 bases remaining between them. The CDR3 runs 16 residues.

This chain uses TRBV5-6 with TRBJ2-5; 8 bases line up with TRBD2. V trimming: 4 bases; J trimming: 5 bases; junction bases outside the gene matches: 7. The CDR3 is 14 residues long. The V gene's germline CDR1 is SGHDT and CDR2 YYEEEE. The CDR3 DNA reads as TGTGCCAGCAGCCGCGGCGGGGGGCTGGAGACCCAGTACTTC. Its protein product is CASSRGGGLETQYF.

The chain has TRBV19 and TRBJ1-3; TRBD1 might be the D (5 bases). V was pared by 6 bases and J by 1 base, with 16 bases between. CDR1 and CDR2 (germline): LNHDA, SQIVND (reference sequence). This CDR3 is 16 amino acids long. CDR3 bases: TGTGCCAGTAGGGAAAGGGGAATGGGGTCTGGAAACACCATATATTTT. It specifies CASRERGMGSGNTIYF.

V and J are TRBV10-3 and TRBJ2-3, with 11 bases that match TRBD1. V lost 2 bases to trimming and J lost 8 bases; unmatched junction nucleotides: 12. CDR3 size: 17 residues. Germline V gene sequence: CDR1 ENHRY, CDR2 SYGVKD. CDR3 sequence (DNA): TGTGCCATCAGTGAGGGACAGGGGGCTTTGTTTGCGATTACGCAGTATTTT. Translating it yields CAISEGQGALFAITQYF.

V is TRBV5-4 and J is TRBJ2-3; 14 nucleotides agree with TRBD2. The CDR3 is made up of 16 amino acids. Trimming cost V 2 bases and J 4 bases; bases outside gene matches: 3. In germline, CDR1 is SGHNT, CDR2 YYREEE (reference sequence). CDR3 DNA sequence: TGTGCCAGCAGCTTCGGACTAGCGGGGGGACCAGATACGCAGTATTTT. Protein: CASSFGLAGGPDTQYF.

The V and J genes are TRBV4-3 and TRBJ1-4; D call uncertain. The CDR3 has 16 amino acids. Per the germline V gene, CDR1 is LGHNA and CDR2 is YSLEER. V shed 4 bases and J shed 4 bases, with 16 bases lying between them. The CDR3 loop reads CASSRHVLAFNEKLFF. For the CDR3, the DNA is TGCGCCAGCAGCCGGCACGTTTTGGCCTTTAATGAAAAACTGTTTTTT.

The V gene is TRBV7-3, the J gene TRBJ1-6; D gene uncertain. Trimming shortened V by 2 bases and J by 7 bases, and 9 bases separated the two germline ends. The V gene's germline CDR1 is SGHTA and CDR2 FQGTGA. The CDR3 has 14 amino acids. DNA of the CDR3: TGTGCCAGCAGCTTACAACATGAAAATTCACCCCTCCACTTT. It encodes CASSLQHENSPLHF.

Comment on this clone: The junction differs from germline at one of its ends, possibly a read error. This chain uses TRBV6-2 or TRBV6-3 with TRBJ1-1, with a tentative D call TRBD1 (6 bases). Germline CDR1 is MNHEY and CDR2 is SVGEGT. The CDR3 has 15 residues. CDR3 amino acids: CASSYGERGGTEASF. In DNA, the CDR3 is TGTGCCAGCAGTTACGGGGAACGGGGGGGCACTGAAGCTTCCTTT.

CDR3 residues: CASSGGQSNYGYTF. The CDR3 nucleotides read TGTGCCAGCAGCGGGGGACAGTCAAACTATGGCTACACCTTC. The chain employs TRBV7-2 and TRBJ1-2; 7 bases agree with TRBD1. V shed 5 bases and J 2 bases; nucleotides not matched to a gene: 5. The CDR3 covers 14 residues. Germline lookup yields CDR1 SGHTA and CDR2 FQGNSA.

CDR3 protein: CASSSRQGHTGELFF. The CDR3 coding sequence is TGTGCCAGCAGTTCACGACAGGGTCACACCGGGGAGCTGTTTTTT. The rearrangement uses TRBV6-6 and TRBJ2-2, with TRBD1 identical over 7 bases. CDR1 is MNHNY and CDR2 is SVGAGI in the germline V gene (reference sequence). Unmatched junction bases numbered 5, after V lost 4 bases and J lost 3 bases. The CDR3 covers 15 residues.

This clone has only a few counts. The genes are TRBV11-2 and TRBJ1-6; 9 bases align to TRBD1. The CDR3 has 16 amino acids. V trimming: 5 bases; J trimming: 5 bases; junction bases outside the gene matches: 7. Germline V gene sequence: CDR1 SGHAT, CDR2 FQNNGV. CDR3 DNA sequence: TGTGCCAGCAGCCACACAGGGGGCAGAGATAATTCACCCCTCCACTTT. Amino acids: CASSHTGGRDNSPLHF.

In this sample, this clone turned up a few times. The chain employs TRBV18 and TRBJ2-6; a possible D gene is TRBD1 (5 bases). The germline V and J ends were trimmed by 1 base and 2 bases, with 12 bases remaining between them. Germline loops: CDR1 KGHSH, CDR2 LQKENI. The CDR3 is 17 residues long. The CDR3 reads CASSPRGSGPGANVLTF. CDR3 bases: TGTGCCAGCTCACCACGGGGCTCGGGCCCTGGGGCCAACGTCCTGACTTTC.

The chain employs TRBV9 and TRBJ1-1; perhaps TRBD1 as D (6 bases). Germline V gene lookup returns CDR1 SGDLS and CDR2 YYNGEE. The CDR3 spans 14 residues. V shed 3 bases and J shed 0 bases, with 9 bases lying between them. Written as DNA, the CDR3 is TGTGCCAGCAGCGGGACAGTTATGAACACTGAAGCTTTCTTT. It specifies CASSGTVMNTEAFF. Looking up the rest from reference TRBV9 and TRBJ1-1 gives the full variable domain: DSGVTQTPKHLITATGQRVTLRCSPRSGDLSVYWYQQSLDQGLQFLIQYYNGEERAKGNILERFSAQQFPDLHSELNLSSLELGDSALYFCASSGTVMNTEAFFGQGTRLTVV.

This chain connects TRBV7-3 to TRBJ2-1; 7 bases are a match to TRBD1. This CDR3 has 16 amino acids. Germline lookup yields CDR1 SGHTA and CDR2 FQGTGA. The V gene end was trimmed by 2 bases and the J gene end by 6 bases; junction bases not matched to a gene: 10. CDR3 protein: CASSLPQAGGPNEQFF. The CDR3 DNA follows: TGTGCCAGCAGCTTACCCCAGGCAGGGGGTCCCAATGAGCAGTTCTTC.